The rows below give T cell receptor beta chains drawn from one sample of a study of CD8+ T cells in alopecia areata. The table came from immunoSEQ multiplex PCR; TCRdb's copy has only in-frame clones and leaves some out. The sample records approximately 200,000 clones, 55% to 75% being singletons. The sequencing here drew on CD4+ T cells sorted from blood, taken at week 24, from a patient treated with tofacitinib. The receptors originated from a human donor with alopecia areata. Each CDR3 is given with its conserved first and last residue. D genes are given only for firm matches. Clone size is stated in some rows and not others, as once, few, many or a class when expanded.

>.|TRBV4-3|.|TRBJ2-5
CASSQYLTDQETQYF
TGCGCCAGCAGCCAATATTTGACGGACCAAGAGACCCAGTACTTC
>few|TRBV19|.|TRBJ1-1
CASSPHQDRTEAFF
TGTGCCAGTAGTCCTCATCAGGACAGAACTGAAGCTTTCTTT
>.|TRBV27|TRBD1|TRBJ2-4
CASGDRKNIQYF
TGTGCCAGCGGGGACAGAAAAAACATTCAGTACTTC
>few|TRBV25-1|.|TRBJ2-1
CASRTEGYNEQFF
TGTGCCAGCCGGACAGAAGGATACAATGAGCAGTTCTTC
>.|TRBV10-2|.|TRBJ1-5
CASSESAQISNQPQHF
TGCGCCAGCAGTGAGTCGGCCCAGATTAGCAATCAGCCCCAGCATTTT
>.|TRBV6-1|.|TRBJ2-5
CASSENKETQYF
TGTGCCAGCAGTGAGAACAAAGAGACCCAGTACTTC
>.|TRBV11-2|.|TRBJ2-7
CASSLSIGGLASSYEQYF
TGTGCCAGCAGCTTATCAATAGGGGGGCTAGCCAGCTCCTACGAGCAGTACTTC
>.|TRBV5-6|.|TRBJ1-5
CASSRGSNQPQHF
TGTGCCAGCAGCCGGGGGAGCAATCAGCCCCAGCATTTT
>few|TRBV29-1|TRBD2|TRBJ2-3
CSVSKTSGGGDTQYF
TGCAGCGTTTCGAAGACTAGCGGGGGTGGAGATACGCAGTATTTT
>few|TRBV29-1|.|TRBJ2-2
CSVLALSTGELFF
TGCAGCGTTCTGGCTCTCTCCACCGGGGAGCTGTTTTTT
>.|TRBV11-2|.|TRBJ2-1
CASSAGWEQFF
TGTGCCAGCAGCGCCGGGTGGGAGCAGTTCTTC
>few|TRBV5-6|.|TRBJ2-7
CASSAQGSGSYEQYF
TGTGCCAGCAGTGCTCAGGGGTCGGGCTCCTACGAGCAGTACTTC
>.|TRBV29-1|TRBD1|TRBJ1-1
CSFWTGGNTEAFF
TGCAGCTTCTGGACAGGAGGGAACACTGAAGCTTTCTTT
>.|TRBV4-2|.|TRBJ2-1
CASSQRVASYNEQFF
TGTGCCAGCAGCCAGAGGGTAGCCTCCTACAATGAGCAGTTCTTC
>.|TRBV29-1|TRBD1|TRBJ2-7
CSVEQRGQGFSYEQYF
TGCAGCGTTGAACAACGGGGACAGGGATTTTCCTACGAGCAGTACTTC
>.|TRBV10-3|TRBD1|TRBJ2-5
CAINRGTGDQETQYF
TGTGCCATCAACCGCGGGACAGGGGACCAAGAGACCCAGTACTTC
>.|TRBV25-1|.|TRBJ2-1
CASGGIGAYNEQFF
TGTGCCAGTGGAGGGATTGGGGCCTACAATGAGCAGTTCTTC
>.|TRBV7-9|.|TRBJ2-1
CASSLDFGPTNEQFF
TGTGCCAGCAGCTTAGACTTCGGGCCTACCAATGAGCAGTTCTTC
>.|TRBV9|.|TRBJ2-2
CASSVHLGELFF
TGTGCCAGCAGCGTACATCTAGGGGAGCTGTTTTTT
>.|TRBV9|TRBD1|TRBJ1-1
CASSVAQGGNTEAFF
TGTGCCAGCAGCGTAGCTCAGGGGGGGAACACTGAAGCTTTCTTT
>.|TRBV5-4|.|TRBJ2-3
CASSLEEGTTQYF
TGTGCCAGCAGCTTGGAAGAGGGAACAACGCAGTATTTT
>.|TRBV5-1|.|TRBJ2-5
CASRLMVSQETQYF
TGCGCCAGCAGACTTATGGTCTCCCAAGAGACCCAGTACTTC
>.|TRBV11-2|.|TRBJ2-6
CASSLPGGANVLTF
TGTGCCAGCAGCCTACCGGGGGGGGCCAACGTCCTGACTTTC
>.|TRBV23-1|TRBD1|TRBJ2-7
CASSDRTGSYEQYF
TGCGCCAGCTCCGACCGGACAGGGAGCTACGAGCAGTACTTC
>few|TRBV27|TRBD2|TRBJ2-1
CASSSFSGRAVNEQFF
TGTGCCAGCAGTTCGTTTAGCGGGAGGGCCGTCAATGAGCAGTTCTTC
>.|TRBV5-1|.|TRBJ2-1
CASSRDDQRYNEQFF
TGCGCCAGCAGCCGGGACGACCAACGCTACAATGAGCAGTTCTTC
>few|TRBV23-1|.|TRBJ2-7
CASSRPTLVSYEQYF
TGCGCCAGCAGCCGCCCTACCCTCGTCTCCTACGAGCAGTACTTC
>.|TRBV30|.|TRBJ2-7
CAWSVQEVSYEQYF
TGTGCCTGGAGTGTACAGGAGGTATCCTACGAGCAGTACTTC
>few|TRBV9|.|TRBJ2-2
CASRDRAELFF
TGTGCCAGCAGGGACCGGGCCGAGCTGTTTTTT
>.|TRBV5-1|.|TRBJ2-2
CASSFGGAVTGELFF
TGCGCCAGCAGCTTTGGGGGCGCCGTTACCGGGGAGCTGTTTTTT
>.|TRBV29-1|TRBD1|TRBJ2-7
CSVAGGQGGYEQYF
TGCAGCGTTGCCGGGGGACAGGGGGGCTACGAGCAGTACTTC
>.|TRBV2|.|TRBJ1-4
CASSTALRGEKLFF
TGTGCCAGCAGTACGGCCCTTCGAGGGGAAAAACTGTTTTTT
>.|TRBV2|TRBD1|TRBJ2-7
CASSPGQDSYEQYF
TGTGCCAGCAGCCCAGGACAGGATTCCTACGAGCAGTACTTC
>.|TRBV15|.|TRBJ2-4
CATSIWGAANIQYF
TGTGCCACCAGCATATGGGGGGCGGCAAACATTCAGTACTTC
>.|TRBV18|.|TRBJ2-5
CASSPPTGEETQYF
TGTGCCAGCTCACCACCGACCGGGGAGGAGACCCAGTACTTC